This T cell receptor beta chain was retrieved from a study of T cells in Graves' hyperthyroidism and ophthalmopathy. As to this clonotype: Its target is unknown. This may arise from a read error, as a much more abundant clone is one base away.

The blood specimen was taken at initial hyperthyroidism diagnosis, before any ophthalmopathy symptoms. The study, taken as a whole, reports: Median prediction lead before ophthalmopathy onset was about 6.7 months with the model.

V lost 1 base and J 3 bases, leaving 7 bases between the germline ends. The CDR3 runs 13 residues. Germline V gives CDR1 LGHNT, CDR2 FRNRAP. From RNA transcripts, TCR beta CDR3 regions were amplified. An initial round of RT-PCR targeting the TCR CDR3 relied on the HTBI primer set. Each CDR3 protein is one row after TCRdb ran MiXCR on the multiplex PCR reads. The sample contains nearly 600,000 distinct CDR3 sequences, roughly 14% of which appear only once. The chain recombines TRBV12-5 with TRBJ2-7; D not resolved. Material: blood. This TCR came from a woman aged 25 to 45 with Graves' hyperthyroidism that later progressed to Graves' ophthalmopathy. As DNA, the CDR3 is TGTGCTAGTGGTTTGGGACTTTACTACGAGCAGTACTTC. It is translated as CASGLGLYYEQYF.